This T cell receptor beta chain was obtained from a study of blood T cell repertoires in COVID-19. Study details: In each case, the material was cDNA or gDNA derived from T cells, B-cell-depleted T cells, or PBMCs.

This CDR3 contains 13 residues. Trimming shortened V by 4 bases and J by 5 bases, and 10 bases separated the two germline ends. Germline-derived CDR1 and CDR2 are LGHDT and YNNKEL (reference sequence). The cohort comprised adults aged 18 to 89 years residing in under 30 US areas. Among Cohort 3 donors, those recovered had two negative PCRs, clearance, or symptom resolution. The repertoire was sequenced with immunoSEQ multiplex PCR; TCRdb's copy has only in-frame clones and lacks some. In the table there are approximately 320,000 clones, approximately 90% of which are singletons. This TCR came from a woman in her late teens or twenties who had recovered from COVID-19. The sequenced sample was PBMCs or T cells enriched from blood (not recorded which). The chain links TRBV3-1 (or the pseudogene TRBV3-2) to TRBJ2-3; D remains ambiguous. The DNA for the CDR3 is TGTGCCAGCAGCCCAGTCTGGAGAGATACGCAGTATTTT. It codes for CASSPVWRDTQYF.